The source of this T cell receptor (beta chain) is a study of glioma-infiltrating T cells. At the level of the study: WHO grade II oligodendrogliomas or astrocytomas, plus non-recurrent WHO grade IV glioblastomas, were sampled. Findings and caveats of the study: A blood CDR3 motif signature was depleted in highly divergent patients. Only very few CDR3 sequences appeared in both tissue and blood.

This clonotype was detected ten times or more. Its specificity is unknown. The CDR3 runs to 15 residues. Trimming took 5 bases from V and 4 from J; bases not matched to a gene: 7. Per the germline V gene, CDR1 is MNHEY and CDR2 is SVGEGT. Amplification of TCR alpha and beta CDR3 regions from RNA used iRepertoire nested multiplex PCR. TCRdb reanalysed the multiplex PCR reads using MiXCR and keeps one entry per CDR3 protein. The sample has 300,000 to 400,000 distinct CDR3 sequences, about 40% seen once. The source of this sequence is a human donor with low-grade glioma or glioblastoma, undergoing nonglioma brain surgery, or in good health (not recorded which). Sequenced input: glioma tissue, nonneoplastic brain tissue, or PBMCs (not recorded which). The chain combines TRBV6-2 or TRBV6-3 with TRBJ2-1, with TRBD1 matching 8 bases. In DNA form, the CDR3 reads TGTGCCAGCAGTATCGGACAGGGCGCTTACAATGAGCAGTTCTTC. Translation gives CASSIGQGAYNEQFF.